This TCR beta chain came from a study of CD8 T cells in Susac syndrome. Turning to the study itself: When blood was collected, patients with Susac syndrome were therapy-naive, were taking corticosteroids, or were receiving intravenous immunoglobulin alone.

General study points: The authors acknowledged that their TCR sequencing and HLA analysis involved a relatively small number of individuals. The authors found no clonal expansion in Susac syndrome CD4+ T cell repertoires.

Per germline, CDR1 KGHSH and CDR2 LQKENI. V lost 2 bases to trimming and J lost 4 bases; unmatched junction nucleotides: 15. This CDR3 has 18 amino acids. Random-hexamer reverse transcription was applied to about 0.45 to 1 ug RNA. TCR beta CDR3 was amplified by immunoSEQ covering 54 Vbeta and 13 Jbeta. MiXCR, applied by TCRdb to the immunoSEQ multiplex PCR reads, yields one record per CDR3 protein. Here the sample spans about 150,000 distinct CDR3 sequences, approximately 95% being singletons. As for this clonotype: Its antigen is unidentified.

The chain joins TRBV18 to TRBJ1-2, with 8 bases that match TRBD1. The sequenced sample consisted of CD4+ T cells from PBMCs. The receptor's source is a human donor with Susac syndrome. The CDR3 DNA follows: TGTGCCAGCTCACCATCGGGGTCGACAGGGGACCTGTTCTATGGCTACACCTTC. Its translation: CASSPSGSTGDLFYGYTF.